A selection of T cell receptor beta chains follows, all from one sample in a study of T cells in Graves' hyperthyroidism and ophthalmopathy. TCRdb used MiXCR to reprocess the multiplex PCR reads, holding one entry per CDR3 protein. This table holds approximately 690,000 distinct CDR3 sequences, roughly 15% found once. Sequences were obtained from blood. The receptor source for this set is a woman aged 50 to 60 with Graves' ophthalmopathy. CDR3s include the opening cysteine and the closing phenylalanine or tryptophan. Each record gives: clone size, V gene, J gene, D gene, CDR3 DNA, CDR3 protein. A D gene is named only where the DNA matches it firmly. Expanded clones are given a class, and other clones once, few, many or no size at all.

clone_size: few; v_call: TRBV28; j_call: TRBJ1-6; d_call: TRBD1; cdr3_nt: TGTGCCAGCAGTCCCCCGGGGCAGGGGGGGTCACCCCTCCACTTT; cdr3_aa: CASSPPGQGGSPLHF
clone_size: few; v_call: TRBV6-1; j_call: TRBJ1-1; d_call: NA; cdr3_nt: TGTGCCAGCAGCGGGCCAGGGGCCACTGAAGCTTTCTTT; cdr3_aa: CASSGPGATEAFF
clone_size: many; v_call: TRBV2; j_call: TRBJ1-4; d_call: NA; cdr3_nt: TGTGCCAGCAGTCGAGTCCTTGGGGAAAAACTGTTTTTT; cdr3_aa: CASSRVLGEKLFF
clone_size: many; v_call: TRBV6-1; j_call: TRBJ2-1; d_call: NA; cdr3_nt: TGTGCCAGCAGTACTTGGCCGCGAAATGAGCAGTTCTTC; cdr3_aa: CASSTWPRNEQFF
clone_size: NA; v_call: TRBV6-1; j_call: TRBJ2-7; d_call: NA; cdr3_nt: TGTGCCAGCGCGATGACTAGTGCGTACGAGCAGTACTTC; cdr3_aa: CASAMTSAYEQYF
clone_size: NA; v_call: TRBV24-1; j_call: TRBJ1-5; d_call: NA; cdr3_nt: TGTGCCACCAGTGAGCCGGGCGGAAATCAGCCCCAGCATTTT; cdr3_aa: CATSEPGGNQPQHF
clone_size: few; v_call: TRBV27; j_call: TRBJ1-1; d_call: TRBD1; cdr3_nt: TGTGCCAGCCGCCTCACAGGGGGAAGGTTTTCACGAACTGAAGCTTTCTTT; cdr3_aa: CASRLTGGRFSRTEAFF
clone_size: few; v_call: TRBV4-1; j_call: TRBJ2-2; d_call: TRBD2; cdr3_nt: TGCGCCAGCAGCCAAGAACCGGGACTAGCGGGAGGGCCCTCCGGGGAGCTGTTTTTT; cdr3_aa: CASSQEPGLAGGPSGELFF
clone_size: many; v_call: TRBV2; j_call: TRBJ2-7; d_call: TRBD2; cdr3_nt: TGTGCCAGCAGCGTTTGGACTAGTACCTACGAGCAGTACTTC; cdr3_aa: CASSVWTSTYEQYF
clone_size: many; v_call: TRBV20-1; j_call: TRBJ1-4; d_call: NA; cdr3_nt: TGCAGTGTAACGACCGGAGAGGGGGAAAAACTGTTTTTT; cdr3_aa: CSVTTGEGEKLFF
clone_size: many; v_call: TRBV27; j_call: TRBJ2-1; d_call: NA; cdr3_nt: TGTGCCAGCAGTATCGACTCGGTCGGACCGTCCCAAAGGAGAAGCTCCTACAATGAGCAGTTCTTC; cdr3_aa: CASSIDSVGPSQRRSSYNEQFF
clone_size: NA; v_call: TRBV27; j_call: TRBJ1-2; d_call: NA; cdr3_nt: TGTGCCAGCAGTTTAGGGGACGCGGGTAACTATGGCTACACCTTC; cdr3_aa: CASSLGDAGNYGYTF
clone_size: many; v_call: TRBV12-5; j_call: TRBJ1-1; d_call: NA; cdr3_nt: TGTGCTAGTGGTTTGGCCCGGAGCCCCAACACTGAAGCTTTCTTT; cdr3_aa: CASGLARSPNTEAFF
clone_size: few; v_call: TRBV4-1; j_call: TRBJ2-1; d_call: TRBD2; cdr3_nt: TGCGCCAGCAGCCAAGATATTCTAGCGGGAGATAGGGGTGAGCAGTTCTTC; cdr3_aa: CASSQDILAGDRGEQFF
clone_size: NA; v_call: TRBV20-1; j_call: TRBJ2-7; d_call: NA; cdr3_nt: TGCAGTGCTAGTTCGTTGTTGGGCGTCTACGAGCAGTACTTC; cdr3_aa: CSASSLLGVYEQYF
clone_size: NA; v_call: TRBV14; j_call: TRBJ1-3; d_call: NA; cdr3_nt: TGTGCCGGCAGCCAAGATCTCGGCCTGGGCTCTGGAAACACCATATATTTT; cdr3_aa: CAGSQDLGLGSGNTIYF
clone_size: many; v_call: TRBV28; j_call: TRBJ2-3; d_call: NA; cdr3_nt: TGTGCCAGCAGACCCCGGGCCCCAAACACAGATACGCAGTATTTT; cdr3_aa: CASRPRAPNTDTQYF
clone_size: NA; v_call: TRBV4-1; j_call: TRBJ2-7; d_call: NA; cdr3_nt: TGCGCCAGCAGCCAAGGATTGGATGTTAGTGTATACGAGCAGTACTTC; cdr3_aa: CASSQGLDVSVYEQYF
clone_size: many; v_call: TRBV30; j_call: TRBJ2-7; d_call: NA; cdr3_nt: TGTGCCTGGAGTGTACTCTACCCCTACGAGCAGTACTTC; cdr3_aa: CAWSVLYPYEQYF
clone_size: few; v_call: TRBV2; j_call: TRBJ2-7; d_call: NA; cdr3_nt: TGTGCCAGCGGTCTTTCAGGCAGGTCCTACGAGCAGTACTTC; cdr3_aa: CASGLSGRSYEQYF
clone_size: many; v_call: TRBV2; j_call: TRBJ2-7; d_call: TRBD2; cdr3_nt: TGTGCCAGCAGTGAAGGTCTAGCGGGAGTCGAGCAGTACTTC; cdr3_aa: CASSEGLAGVEQYF
clone_size: many; v_call: TRBV9; j_call: TRBJ2-3; d_call: NA; cdr3_nt: TGTGCCAGCAGCGTAGTCTCTGGCACAGATACGCAGTATTTT; cdr3_aa: CASSVVSGTDTQYF
clone_size: many; v_call: TRBV7-9; j_call: TRBJ2-3; d_call: NA; cdr3_nt: TGTGCCTCCTACATCGGGGTCACTGATACGCAGTATTTT; cdr3_aa: CASYIGVTDTQYF
clone_size: many; v_call: TRBV5-1; j_call: TRBJ2-7; d_call: TRBD2; cdr3_nt: TGCGCCAGCAGCTTGCATTCTAGCGGGGGGAGCTCCTACGAGCAGTACTTC; cdr3_aa: CASSLHSSGGSSYEQYF
clone_size: few; v_call: TRBV6-2/TRBV6-3; j_call: TRBJ2-2; d_call: NA; cdr3_nt: TGTGCCAGCAGAGATAGCGGCACCGGGGAGCTGTTTTTT; cdr3_aa: CASRDSGTGELFF
clone_size: many; v_call: TRBV9; j_call: TRBJ2-5; d_call: NA; cdr3_nt: TGTGCCAGCAGCATCGGGGGTTTCCAAGAGACCCAGTACTTC; cdr3_aa: CASSIGGFQETQYF
clone_size: many; v_call: TRBV20-1; j_call: TRBJ2-7; d_call: NA; cdr3_nt: TGCAGTGCTAGTAACAGGGTGTACGAGCAGTACTTC; cdr3_aa: CSASNRVYEQYF
clone_size: many; v_call: TRBV28; j_call: TRBJ2-7; d_call: TRBD1; cdr3_nt: TGTGCCAGCAGTTTGGAGGACAGGGGGAGCTACGAGCAGTACTTC; cdr3_aa: CASSLEDRGSYEQYF
clone_size: few; v_call: TRBV4-2; j_call: TRBJ2-3; d_call: NA; cdr3_nt: TGTGCCAGCAGCCTATCACTTGGCCAGGGAGATACGCAGTATTTT; cdr3_aa: CASSLSLGQGDTQYF
clone_size: many; v_call: TRBV12-3/TRBV12-4; j_call: TRBJ2-5; d_call: TRBD2; cdr3_nt: TGTGCCAGCAGTCTAAGCGGGGGCGGGGAGACCCAGTACTTC; cdr3_aa: CASSLSGGGETQYF
clone_size: many; v_call: TRBV28; j_call: TRBJ2-3; d_call: NA; cdr3_nt: TGTGCCAGCAGCACCGTGGATACGCAGTATTTT; cdr3_aa: CASSTVDTQYF
clone_size: NA; v_call: TRBV25-1; j_call: TRBJ1-1; d_call: NA; cdr3_nt: TGTGCCACCGTCGACAGGACGAACACTGAAGCTTTCTTT; cdr3_aa: CATVDRTNTEAFF
clone_size: NA; v_call: TRBV5-4; j_call: TRBJ2-1; d_call: TRBD1; cdr3_nt: TGTGCCAGCAGCATTGGGGGATTGGCAGGGGGCTACAATGAGCAGTTCTTC; cdr3_aa: CASSIGGLAGGYNEQFF